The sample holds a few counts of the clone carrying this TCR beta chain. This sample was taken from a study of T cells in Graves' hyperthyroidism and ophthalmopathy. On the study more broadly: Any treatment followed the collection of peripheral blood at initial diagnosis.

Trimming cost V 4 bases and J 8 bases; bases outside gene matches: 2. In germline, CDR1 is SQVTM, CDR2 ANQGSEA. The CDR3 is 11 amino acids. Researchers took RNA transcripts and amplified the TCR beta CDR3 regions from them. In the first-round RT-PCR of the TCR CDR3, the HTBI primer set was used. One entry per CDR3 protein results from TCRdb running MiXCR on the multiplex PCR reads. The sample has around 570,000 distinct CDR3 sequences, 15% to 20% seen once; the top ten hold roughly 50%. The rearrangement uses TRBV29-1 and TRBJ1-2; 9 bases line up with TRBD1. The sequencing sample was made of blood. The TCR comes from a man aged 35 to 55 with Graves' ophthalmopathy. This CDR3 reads CSVGQGEGYTF. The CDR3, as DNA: TGCAGCGTTGGACAGGGGGAGGGCTACACCTTC.